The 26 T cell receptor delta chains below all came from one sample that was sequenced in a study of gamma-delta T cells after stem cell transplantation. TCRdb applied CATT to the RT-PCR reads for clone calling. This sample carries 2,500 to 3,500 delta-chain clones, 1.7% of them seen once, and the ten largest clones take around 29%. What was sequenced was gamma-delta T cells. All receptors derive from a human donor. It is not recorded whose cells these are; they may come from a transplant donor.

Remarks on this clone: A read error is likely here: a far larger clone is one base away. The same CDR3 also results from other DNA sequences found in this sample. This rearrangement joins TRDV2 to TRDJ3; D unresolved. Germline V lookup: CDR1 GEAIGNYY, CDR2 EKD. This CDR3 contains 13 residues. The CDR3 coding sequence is TGTGCCTGTGACGCGGTGGATGACCGACAAATGTTTTTC. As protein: CACDAVDDRQMFF.

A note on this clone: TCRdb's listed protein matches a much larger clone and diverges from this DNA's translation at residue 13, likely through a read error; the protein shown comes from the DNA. CDR3 sequence reads: CACFGIHEYTDKPIF. The DNA of the CDR3 is TGTGCCTGTTTCGGGATACACGAGTACACCGATAAACCCATCTTT. The rearrangement joins TRDV2 to TRDJ1; 7 bases are shared with TRDD3. The CDR3 runs 15 residues. Germline loops: CDR1 GEAIGNYY, CDR2 EKD.

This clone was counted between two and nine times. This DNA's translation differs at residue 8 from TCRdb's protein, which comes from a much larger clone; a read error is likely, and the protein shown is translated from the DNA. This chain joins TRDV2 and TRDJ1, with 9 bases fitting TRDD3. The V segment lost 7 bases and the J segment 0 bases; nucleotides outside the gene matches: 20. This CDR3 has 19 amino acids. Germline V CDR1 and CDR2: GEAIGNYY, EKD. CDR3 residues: CACAPLGESIGIYTDKLIF. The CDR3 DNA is TGTGCCTGCGCCCCACTGGGGGAAAGTATAGGTATCTACACCGATAAACTCATCTTT.

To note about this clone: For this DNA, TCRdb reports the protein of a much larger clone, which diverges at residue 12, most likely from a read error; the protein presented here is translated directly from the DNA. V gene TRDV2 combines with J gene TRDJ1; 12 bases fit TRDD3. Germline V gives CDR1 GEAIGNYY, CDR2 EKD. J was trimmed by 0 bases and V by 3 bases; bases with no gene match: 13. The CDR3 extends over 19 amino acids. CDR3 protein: CACDPLTGGYSSDTDKLIF. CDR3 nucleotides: TGTGCCTGTGACCCTCTTACTGGGGGATACTCGAGCGACACCGATAAACTCATCTTT.

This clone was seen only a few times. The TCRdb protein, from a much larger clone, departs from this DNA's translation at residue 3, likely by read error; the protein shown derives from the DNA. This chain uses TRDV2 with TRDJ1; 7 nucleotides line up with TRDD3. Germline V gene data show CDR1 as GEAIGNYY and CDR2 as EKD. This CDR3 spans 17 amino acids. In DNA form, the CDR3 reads TGTGCCCGTGACACTCTCGTTGGGGGACAATACACCGATAAACTCATCTTT. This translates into CARDTLVGGQYTDKLIF.

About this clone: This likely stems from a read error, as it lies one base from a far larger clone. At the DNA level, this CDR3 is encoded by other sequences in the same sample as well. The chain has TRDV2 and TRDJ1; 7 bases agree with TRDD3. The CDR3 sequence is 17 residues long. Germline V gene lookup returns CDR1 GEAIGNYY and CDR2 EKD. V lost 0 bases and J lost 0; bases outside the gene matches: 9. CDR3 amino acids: CACDTLGDRDYTDKLIF. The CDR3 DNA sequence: TGTGCCTGTGACACCCTAGGGGATAGGGACTACACCGATAAACTCATCTTT.

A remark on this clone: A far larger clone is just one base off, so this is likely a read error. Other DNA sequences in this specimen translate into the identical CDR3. CDR3: CACDTLTLGDTDKLIF. CDR3 nucleotides: TGTGCCTGTGACACTCTTACACTGGGGGATACCGATAAACTCATCTTC. The gene calls are TRDV2 and TRDJ1, with 12 bases identical to TRDD3. Germline V gene data show CDR1 as GEAIGNYY and CDR2 as EKD. The CDR3 loop spans 16 amino acids.

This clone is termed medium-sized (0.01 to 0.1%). Here the CDR3 reads CALGDPTRWGSTDKLIF. CDR3 in DNA: TGTGCTCTTGGGGACCCTACGCGCTGGGGGTCTACCGATAAACTCATCTTT. The chain recombines TRDV1 with TRDJ1; TRDD3 matches at 7 bases. V lost 3 bases and J lost 2; bases outside the gene matches: 12. The CDR3 extends over 17 amino acids. In germline, CDR1 is TSWWSYY, CDR2 QGS.

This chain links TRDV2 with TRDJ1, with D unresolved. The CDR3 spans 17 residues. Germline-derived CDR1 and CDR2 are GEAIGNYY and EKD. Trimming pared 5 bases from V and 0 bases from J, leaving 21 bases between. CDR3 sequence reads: CACGSLLGAQYTDKLIF. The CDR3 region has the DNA TGTGCCTGTGGCTCGTTACTAGGGGCCCAGTACACCGATAAACTCATCTTT.

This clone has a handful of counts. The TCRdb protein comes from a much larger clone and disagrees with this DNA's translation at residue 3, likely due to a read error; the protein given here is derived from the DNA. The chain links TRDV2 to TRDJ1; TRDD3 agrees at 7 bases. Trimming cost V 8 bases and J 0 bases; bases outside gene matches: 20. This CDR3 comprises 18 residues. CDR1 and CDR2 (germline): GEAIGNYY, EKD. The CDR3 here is CAYEPLTLLGIHTDKLIF. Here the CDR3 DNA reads TGTGCCTATGAACCTCTAACCTTACTGGGGATCCACACCGATAAACTCATCTTT.

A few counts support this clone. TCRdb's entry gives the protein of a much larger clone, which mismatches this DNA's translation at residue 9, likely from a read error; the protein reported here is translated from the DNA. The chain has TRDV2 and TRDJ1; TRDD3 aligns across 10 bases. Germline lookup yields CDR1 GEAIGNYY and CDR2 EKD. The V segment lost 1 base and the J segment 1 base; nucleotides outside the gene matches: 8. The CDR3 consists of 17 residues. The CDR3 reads CACDTVGDTRSTDKLIF. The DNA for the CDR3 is TGTGCCTGTGACACAGTGGGGGATACAAGGTCCACCGATAAACTCATCTTT.

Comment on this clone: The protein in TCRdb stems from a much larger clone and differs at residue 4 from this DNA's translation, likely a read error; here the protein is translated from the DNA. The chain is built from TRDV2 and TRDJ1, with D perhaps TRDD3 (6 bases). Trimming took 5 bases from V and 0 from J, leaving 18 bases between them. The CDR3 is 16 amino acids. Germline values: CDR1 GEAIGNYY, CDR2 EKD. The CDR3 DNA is TGTGCCTGTGGCTTTGTAGGGGATGATAACACCGATAAACTCATCTTT. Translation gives CACGFVGDDNTDKLIF.

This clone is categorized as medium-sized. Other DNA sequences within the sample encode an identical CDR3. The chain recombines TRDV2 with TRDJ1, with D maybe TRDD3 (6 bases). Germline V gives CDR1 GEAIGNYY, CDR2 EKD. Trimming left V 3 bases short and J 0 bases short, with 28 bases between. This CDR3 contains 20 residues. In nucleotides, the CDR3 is TGTGCCTGTGACGCTGTTGGGGGGAGCCCGAGCGGGACTAACACCGATAAACTCATCTTT. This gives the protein CACDAVGGSPSGTNTDKLIF.

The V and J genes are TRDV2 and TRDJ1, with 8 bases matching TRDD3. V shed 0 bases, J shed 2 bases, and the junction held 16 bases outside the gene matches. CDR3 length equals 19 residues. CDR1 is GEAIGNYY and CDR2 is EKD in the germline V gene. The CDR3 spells CACDTLARTGGVDTDKLIF. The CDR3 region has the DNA TGTGCCTGTGACACCCTAGCCCGTACTGGGGGCGTTGATACCGATAAACTCATCTTT.

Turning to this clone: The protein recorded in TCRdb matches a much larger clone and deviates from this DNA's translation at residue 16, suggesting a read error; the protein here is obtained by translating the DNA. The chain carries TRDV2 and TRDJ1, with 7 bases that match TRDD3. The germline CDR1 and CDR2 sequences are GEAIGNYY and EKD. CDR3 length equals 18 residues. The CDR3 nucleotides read TGTGCCTGTGAACCTCTAACCTTACTGGGGATCCACACCGATAAACACATCTTT. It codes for CACEPLTLLGIHTDKHIF.

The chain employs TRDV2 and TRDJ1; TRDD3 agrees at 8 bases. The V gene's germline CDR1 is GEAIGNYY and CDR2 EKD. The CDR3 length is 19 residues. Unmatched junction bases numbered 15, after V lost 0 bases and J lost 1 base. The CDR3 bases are TGTGCCTGTGACACCGTTGTCCGGGATACGCGGGGGGCCACCGATAAACTCATCTTT. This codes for CACDTVVRDTRGATDKLIF.

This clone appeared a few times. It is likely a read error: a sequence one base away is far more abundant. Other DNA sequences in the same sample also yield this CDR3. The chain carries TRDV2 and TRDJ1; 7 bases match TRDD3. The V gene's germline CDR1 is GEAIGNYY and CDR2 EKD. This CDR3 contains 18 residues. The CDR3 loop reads CACDTVLGGLKETDKLIF. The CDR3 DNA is TGTGCCTGCGACACCGTTCTGGGGGGCCTAAAGGAGACCGATAAACTCATCTTT.

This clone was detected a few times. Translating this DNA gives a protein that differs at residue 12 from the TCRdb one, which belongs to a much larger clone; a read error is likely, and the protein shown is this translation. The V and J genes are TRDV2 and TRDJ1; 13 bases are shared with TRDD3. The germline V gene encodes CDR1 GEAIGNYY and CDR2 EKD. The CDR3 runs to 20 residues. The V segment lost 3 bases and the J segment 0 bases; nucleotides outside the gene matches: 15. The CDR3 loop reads CACDSVDWGIRIQYTDKLIF. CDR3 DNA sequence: TGTGCCTGTGACTCCGTGGACTGGGGGATACGCATTCAGTACACCGATAAACTCATCTTT.

CDR3 residues: CACDTVSTGGYAEYTDKLIF. The CDR3 coding sequence is TGTGCCTGTGACACCGTTTCGACTGGGGGATACGCGGAGTACACCGATAAACTCATCTTT. The gene calls are TRDV2 and TRDJ1; 13 nucleotides match TRDD3. V was clipped by 0 bases and J by 0 bases; unmatched bases: 12. Germline V gene lookup returns CDR1 GEAIGNYY and CDR2 EKD. The CDR3 contains 20 residues.

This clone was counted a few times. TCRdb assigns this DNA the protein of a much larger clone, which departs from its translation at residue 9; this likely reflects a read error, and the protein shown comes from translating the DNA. The CDR3 sequence: CACDTLFTRGYLYTDKLIF. The CDR3 DNA reads as TGTGCCTGTGACACCCTATTTACTAGGGGATACTTGTACACCGATAAACTCATCTTT. The V gene is TRDV2, the J gene TRDJ1; TRDD3 matches 8 bases. The CDR3 loop spans 19 amino acids. Looked up from germline, CDR1 is GEAIGNYY and CDR2 is EKD. Trimming took 0 bases from V and 0 from J; bases not matched to a gene: 14.

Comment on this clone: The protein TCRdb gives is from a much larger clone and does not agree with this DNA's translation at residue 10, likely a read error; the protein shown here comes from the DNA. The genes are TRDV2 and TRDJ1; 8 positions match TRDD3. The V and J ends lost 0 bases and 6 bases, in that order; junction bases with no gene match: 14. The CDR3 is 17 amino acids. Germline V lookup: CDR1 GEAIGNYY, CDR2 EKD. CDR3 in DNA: TGTGCCTGTGACACCATAGGACTGGGGGGTACCAAGAATAAACTCATCTTT. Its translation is CACDTIGLGGTKNKLIF.

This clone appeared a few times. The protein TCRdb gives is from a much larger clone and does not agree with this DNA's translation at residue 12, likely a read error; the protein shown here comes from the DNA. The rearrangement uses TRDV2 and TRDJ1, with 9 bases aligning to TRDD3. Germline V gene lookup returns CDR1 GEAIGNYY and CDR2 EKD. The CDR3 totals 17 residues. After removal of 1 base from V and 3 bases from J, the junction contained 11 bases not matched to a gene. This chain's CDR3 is CACDTVGDIRSADKLIF. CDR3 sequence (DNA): TGTGCCTGTGACACAGTGGGGGATATAAGGTCCGCCGATAAACTCATCTTT.

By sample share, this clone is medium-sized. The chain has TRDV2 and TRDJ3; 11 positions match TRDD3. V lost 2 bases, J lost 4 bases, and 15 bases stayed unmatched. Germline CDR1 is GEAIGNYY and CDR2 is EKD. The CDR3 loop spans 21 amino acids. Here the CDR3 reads CACDNTPVVGDTFWDTRQMFF. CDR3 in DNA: TGTGCCTGTGACAACACCCCCGTGGTGGGGGATACGTTTTGGGACACCCGACAGATGTTTTTC.

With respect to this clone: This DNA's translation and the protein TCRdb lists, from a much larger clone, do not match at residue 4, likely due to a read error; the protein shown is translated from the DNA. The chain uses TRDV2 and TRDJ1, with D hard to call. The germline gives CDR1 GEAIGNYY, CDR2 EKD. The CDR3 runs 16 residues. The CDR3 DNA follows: TGTGCCTGTGGCACCGTCACAGCGATGAAGGCCGATAAACTCATCTTT. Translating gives CACGTVTAMKADKLIF.

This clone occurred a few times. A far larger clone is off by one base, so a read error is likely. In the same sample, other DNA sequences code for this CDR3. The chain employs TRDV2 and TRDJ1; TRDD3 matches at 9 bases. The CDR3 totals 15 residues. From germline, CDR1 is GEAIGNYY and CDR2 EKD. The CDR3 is CACDTLLGDTDKLIF. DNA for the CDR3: TGTGCCTGTGACACTCTACTGGGGGACACCGATAAGCTCATCTTT.

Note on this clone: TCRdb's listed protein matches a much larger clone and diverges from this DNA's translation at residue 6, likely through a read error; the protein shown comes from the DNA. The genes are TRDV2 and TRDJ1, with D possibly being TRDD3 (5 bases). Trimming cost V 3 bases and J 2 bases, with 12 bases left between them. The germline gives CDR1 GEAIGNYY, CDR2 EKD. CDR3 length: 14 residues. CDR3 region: CACDLAGRTDKLIF. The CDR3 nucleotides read TGTGCCTGTGACCTGGCTGGGAGGACCGATAAACTCATCTTT.